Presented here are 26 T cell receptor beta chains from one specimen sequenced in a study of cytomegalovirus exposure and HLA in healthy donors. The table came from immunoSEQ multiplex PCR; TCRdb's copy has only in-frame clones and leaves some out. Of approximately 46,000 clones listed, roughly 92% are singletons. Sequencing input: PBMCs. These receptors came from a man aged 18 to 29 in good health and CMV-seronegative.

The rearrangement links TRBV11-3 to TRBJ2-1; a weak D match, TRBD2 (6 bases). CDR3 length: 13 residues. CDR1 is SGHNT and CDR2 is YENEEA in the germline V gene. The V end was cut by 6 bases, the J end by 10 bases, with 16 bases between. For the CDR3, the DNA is TGTGCCAGCAGATCCAAGGGACTTGACGAGCAGTTCTTC. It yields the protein CASRSKGLDEQFF.

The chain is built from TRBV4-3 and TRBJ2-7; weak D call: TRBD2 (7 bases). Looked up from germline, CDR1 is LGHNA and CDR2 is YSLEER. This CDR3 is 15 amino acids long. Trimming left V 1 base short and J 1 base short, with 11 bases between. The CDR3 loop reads CASSQGRGASYEQYF. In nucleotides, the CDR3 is TGCGCCAGCAGCCAAGGCCGGGGGGCATCCTACGAGCAGTACTTC.

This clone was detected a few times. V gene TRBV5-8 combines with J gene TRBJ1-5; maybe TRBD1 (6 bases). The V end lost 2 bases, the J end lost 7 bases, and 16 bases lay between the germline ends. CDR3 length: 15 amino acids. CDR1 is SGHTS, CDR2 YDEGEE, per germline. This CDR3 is CASSFGRQGIQPQHF. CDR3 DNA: TGTGCCAGCAGCTTTGGTCGGCAGGGGATCCAGCCCCAGCATTTT.

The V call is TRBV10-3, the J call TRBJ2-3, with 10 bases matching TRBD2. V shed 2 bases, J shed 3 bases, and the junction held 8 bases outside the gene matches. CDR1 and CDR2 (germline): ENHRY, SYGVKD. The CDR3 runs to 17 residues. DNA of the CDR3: TGTGCCATCAGTGAGAGTCCTAGCGGGAGTGGGACAGATACGCAGTATTTT. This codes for CAISESPSGSGTDTQYF.

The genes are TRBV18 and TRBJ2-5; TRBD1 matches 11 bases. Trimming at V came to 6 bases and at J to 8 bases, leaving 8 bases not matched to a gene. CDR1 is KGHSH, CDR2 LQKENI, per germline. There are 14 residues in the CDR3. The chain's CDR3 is CASSREGQGGTQYF. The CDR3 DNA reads TGTGCCAGCTCGCGCGAGGGACAGGGGGGAACCCAGTACTTC.

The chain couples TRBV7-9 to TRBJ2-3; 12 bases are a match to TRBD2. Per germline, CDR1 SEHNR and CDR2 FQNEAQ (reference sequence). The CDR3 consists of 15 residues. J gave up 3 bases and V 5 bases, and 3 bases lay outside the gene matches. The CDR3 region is CASSPGTSGTDTQYF. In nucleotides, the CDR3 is TGTGCCAGCAGCCCCGGGACTAGCGGGACAGATACGCAGTATTTT.

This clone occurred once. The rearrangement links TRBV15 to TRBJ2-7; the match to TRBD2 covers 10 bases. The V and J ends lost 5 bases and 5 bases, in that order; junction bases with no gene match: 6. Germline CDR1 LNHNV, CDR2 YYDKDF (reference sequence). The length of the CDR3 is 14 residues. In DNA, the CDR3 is TGTGCCACCAGCGGCGGTAGCGGGAGGAACGAGCAGTACTTC. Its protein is CATSGGSGRNEQYF.

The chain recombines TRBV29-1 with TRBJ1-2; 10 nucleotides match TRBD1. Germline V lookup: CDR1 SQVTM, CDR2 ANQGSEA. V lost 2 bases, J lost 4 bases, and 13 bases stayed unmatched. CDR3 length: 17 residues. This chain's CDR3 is CSVEREDGQGESYGYTF. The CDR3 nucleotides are TGCAGCGTTGAAAGGGAGGACGGACAGGGGGAGAGCTATGGCTACACCTTC.

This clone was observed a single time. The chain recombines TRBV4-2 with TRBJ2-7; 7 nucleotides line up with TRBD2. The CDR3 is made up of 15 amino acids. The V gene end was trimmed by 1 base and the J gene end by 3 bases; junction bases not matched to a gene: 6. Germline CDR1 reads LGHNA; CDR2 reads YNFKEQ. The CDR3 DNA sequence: TGTGCCAGCAGCCAAGGGGCGCTAGCGGACTACGAGCAGTACTTC. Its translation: CASSQGALADYEQYF.

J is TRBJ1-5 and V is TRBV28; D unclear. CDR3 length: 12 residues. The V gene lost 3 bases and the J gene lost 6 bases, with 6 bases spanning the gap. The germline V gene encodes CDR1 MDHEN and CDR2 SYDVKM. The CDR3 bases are TGTGCCAGCAGTTTCTTCGGTCAGCCCCAGCATTTT. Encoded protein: CASSFFGQPQHF.

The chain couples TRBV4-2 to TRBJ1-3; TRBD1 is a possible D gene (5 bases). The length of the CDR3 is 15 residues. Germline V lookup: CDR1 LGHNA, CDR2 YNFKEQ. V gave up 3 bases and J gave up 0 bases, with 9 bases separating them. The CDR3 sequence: CASSHDSTSGNTIYF. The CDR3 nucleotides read TGTGCCAGCAGCCACGACAGTACCTCTGGAAACACCATATATTTT.

For the CDR3, the DNA is TGTGCCAGCAGTGAAAACAGGGTAACTCAGCCCCAGCATTTT. Its protein is CASSENRVTQPQHF. The chain joins TRBV6-5 to TRBJ1-5; the D gene is possibly TRBD1 (6 bases). The germline gives CDR1 MNHEY, CDR2 SVGAGI. This CDR3 is built from 14 residues. V was cut by 5 bases and J by 6 bases, with 14 bases left in between.

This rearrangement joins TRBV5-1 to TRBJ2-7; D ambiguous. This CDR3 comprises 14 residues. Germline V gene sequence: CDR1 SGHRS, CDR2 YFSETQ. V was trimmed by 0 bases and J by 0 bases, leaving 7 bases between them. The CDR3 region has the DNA TGCGCCAGCAGCTTGGTCTCGAGCTCCTACGAGCAGTACTTC. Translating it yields CASSLVSSSYEQYF.

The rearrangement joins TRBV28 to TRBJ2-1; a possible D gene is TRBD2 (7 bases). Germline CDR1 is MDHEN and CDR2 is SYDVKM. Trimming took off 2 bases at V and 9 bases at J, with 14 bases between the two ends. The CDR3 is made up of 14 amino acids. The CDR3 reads CASSLPGGMLEQFF. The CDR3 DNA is TGTGCCAGCAGTTTACCGGGGGGCATGCTTGAGCAGTTCTTC.

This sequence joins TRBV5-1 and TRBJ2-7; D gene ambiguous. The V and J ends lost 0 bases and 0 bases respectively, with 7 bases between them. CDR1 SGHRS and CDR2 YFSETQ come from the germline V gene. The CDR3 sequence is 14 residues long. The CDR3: CASSLDANSYEQYF. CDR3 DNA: TGCGCCAGCAGCTTGGATGCTAACTCCTACGAGCAGTACTTC.

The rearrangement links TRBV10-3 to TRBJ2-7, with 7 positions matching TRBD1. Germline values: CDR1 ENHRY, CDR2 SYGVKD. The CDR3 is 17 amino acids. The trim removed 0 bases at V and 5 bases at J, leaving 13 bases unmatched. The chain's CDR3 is CAISESVSGRDSHEQYF. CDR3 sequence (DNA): TGTGCCATCAGTGAGTCTGTAAGTGGAAGGGACAGCCACGAGCAGTACTTC.

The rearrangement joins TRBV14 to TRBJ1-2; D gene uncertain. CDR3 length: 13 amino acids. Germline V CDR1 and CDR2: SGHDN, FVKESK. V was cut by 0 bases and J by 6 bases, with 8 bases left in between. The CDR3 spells CASSQEEHHGYTF. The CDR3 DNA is TGTGCCAGCAGCCAAGAAGAGCATCATGGCTACACCTTC.

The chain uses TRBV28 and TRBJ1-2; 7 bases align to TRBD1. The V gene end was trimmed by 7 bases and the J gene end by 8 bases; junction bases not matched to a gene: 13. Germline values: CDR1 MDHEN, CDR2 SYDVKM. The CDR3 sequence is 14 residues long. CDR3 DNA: TGTGCCAGCACCATGACAGGGCCCCGCATCGGCTACACCTTC. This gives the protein CASTMTGPRIGYTF.

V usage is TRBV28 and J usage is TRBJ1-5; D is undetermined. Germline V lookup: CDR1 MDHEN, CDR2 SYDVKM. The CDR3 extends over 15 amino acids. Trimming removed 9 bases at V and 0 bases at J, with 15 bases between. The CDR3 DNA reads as TGTGCCAGTCAAACCCGGTTATTTAGCAATCAGCCCCAGCATTTT. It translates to CASQTRLFSNQPQHF. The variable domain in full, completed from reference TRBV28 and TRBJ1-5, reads DVKVTQSSRYLVKRTGEKVFLECVQDMDHENMFWYRQDPGLGLRLIYFSYDVKMKEKGDIPEGYSVSREKKERFSLILESASTNQTSMYLCASQTRLFSNQPQHFGDGTRLSIL.

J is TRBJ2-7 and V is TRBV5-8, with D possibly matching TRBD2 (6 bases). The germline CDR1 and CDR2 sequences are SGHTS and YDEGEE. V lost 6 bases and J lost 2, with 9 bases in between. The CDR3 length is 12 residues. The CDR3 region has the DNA TGTGCCAGCACGGGAGCCGCCTACGAGCAGTACTTC. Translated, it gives CASTGAAYEQYF.

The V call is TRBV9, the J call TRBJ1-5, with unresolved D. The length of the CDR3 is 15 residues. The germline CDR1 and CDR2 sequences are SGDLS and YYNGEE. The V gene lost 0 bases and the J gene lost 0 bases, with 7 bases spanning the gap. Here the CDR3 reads CASSVDSYSNQPQHF. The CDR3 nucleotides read TGTGCCAGCAGCGTAGACAGCTATAGCAATCAGCCCCAGCATTTT.

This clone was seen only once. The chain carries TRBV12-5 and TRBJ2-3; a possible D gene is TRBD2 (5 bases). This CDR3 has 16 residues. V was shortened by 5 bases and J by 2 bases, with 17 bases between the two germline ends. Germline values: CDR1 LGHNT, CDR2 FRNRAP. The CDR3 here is CASGLPNKGDTDTQYF. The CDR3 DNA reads TGTGCTAGTGGTCTCCCTAACAAGGGAGACACAGATACGCAGTATTTT.

The CDR3 spells CASSLSDRVGYNEQFF. The CDR3 nucleotides read TGTGCCAGCAGTCTCTCGGACAGGGTAGGATACAATGAGCAGTTCTTC. The chain has TRBV28 and TRBJ2-1; 8 positions match TRBD1. The V segment lost 5 bases and the J segment 4 bases; nucleotides outside the gene matches: 10. This CDR3 has 16 amino acids. Germline V gives CDR1 MDHEN, CDR2 SYDVKM.

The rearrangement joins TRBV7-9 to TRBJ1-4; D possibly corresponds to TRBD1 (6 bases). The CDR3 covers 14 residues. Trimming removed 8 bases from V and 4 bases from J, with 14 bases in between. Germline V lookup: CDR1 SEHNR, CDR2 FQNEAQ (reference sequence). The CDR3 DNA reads TGTGCCAGCCCCGAGGCAGGGGATAATGAAAAACTGTTTTTT. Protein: CASPEAGDNEKLFF.

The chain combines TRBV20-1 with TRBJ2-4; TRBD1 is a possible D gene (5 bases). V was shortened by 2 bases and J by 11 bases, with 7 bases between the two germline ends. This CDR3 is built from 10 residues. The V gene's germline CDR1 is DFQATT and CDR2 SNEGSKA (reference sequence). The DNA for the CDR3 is TGCAGTGCTAGACAGGGCCTTCAGTACTTC. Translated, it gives CSARQGLQYF.

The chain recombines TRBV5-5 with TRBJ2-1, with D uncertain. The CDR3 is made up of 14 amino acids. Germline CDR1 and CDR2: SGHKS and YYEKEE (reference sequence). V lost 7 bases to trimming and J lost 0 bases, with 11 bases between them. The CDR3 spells CASPPFSSYNEQFF. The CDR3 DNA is TGTGCCAGCCCGCCGTTCAGCTCCTACAATGAGCAGTTCTTC.